The clone carrying this TCR beta chain was found many times. Its antigen is unknown. The length of the CDR3 is 15 residues. In germline, CDR1 is MNHEY, CDR2 SVGAGI. Trimming removed 0 bases at V and 1 base at J, with 9 bases between. Molecular barcoding with unique molecular identifiers was used for the TCRbeta library. TCRdb used MiXCR to reprocess the PCR reads, holding one entry per CDR3 protein. The table has over 120,000 distinct CDR3 sequences, 8% to 10% seen once; the top ten hold around 18%. The record originates from a study of T-cell reconstitution after alpha-beta-depleted transplantation in children. General study results and limits: Some patients' high day-60 TCRbeta diversity was attributed to recipient cells surviving conditioning. Approximately two months post-transplant, alpha-beta T cells reportedly originated from several hundred expanded graft clones.

The material sequenced was PBMCs, mostly from graft donor cells, taken 180 days after TCRalphabeta/CD19-depleted stem cell transplant. This chain uses TRBV6-5 with TRBJ1-1; no firm D call. The receptor was derived from a female patient under 10 years old who had a stem cell transplant for congenital amegakaryocytic thrombocytopenia, so the T cells may come from the graft donor. The CDR3 coding sequence is TGTGCCAGCAGTTACTCGCCGGGGTCGAACACTGAAGCTTTCTTT. It is translated as CASSYSPGSNTEAFF.